Given below is one T cell receptor beta chain in context. Taking its sample share into account, this clonotype is medium-sized (0.01 to 0.1%). Its antigen is currently not known. Within one base of it there is no much larger clone, and no base qualities were kept. Four subsets defined by PD-1 and/or TIGIT were sorted from live CD3+CD8+TCRalphabeta+ cells on a BD FACSAria II cell sorter. Circulating CD8 T cells were sorted into four subsets by PD-1 and TIGIT expression to characterize their relevance to anti-PD-1 therapy response. From each sorted CD8 T-cell subset, both TCR alpha and TCR beta chains were sequenced. Peripheral blood was collected before the first anti-PD-1 injection, after two injections and after four injections. PBMCs were isolated immediately by Ficoll gradient centrifugation. Until use, PBMCs were kept cryopreserved in liquid nitrogen in RPMI containing roughly 20% FCS and around 10% DMSO. After thawing, PBMCs were stained with a viability dye and with antibodies against CD3, CD8alpha, TCRalphabeta, PD-1 and TIGIT. The RNeasy Kit was used to extract total RNA, and all samples had a RIN greater than 7.

This entry comes from a study of circulating CD8 cells and anti-PD-1 response in melanoma (TCRdb year 2020). Looking at the study overall: Nivolumab was administered to patients intravenously at 3 mg/kg every 2 weeks. Of the roughly 13 patients in the melanoma cohort, anti-PD-1 was received as first-line therapy by seven patients, and prior targeted therapy or immunotherapy had been received by six patients. Patients with complete or partial responses were counted as responders, while patients with stable or progressive disease (RECIST v1.1) were counted as non-responders. The TCR repertoire analysis covered some eleven melanoma patients: 7 non-responders and 4 responders. PD-1 on on-treatment samples was detected using a biotinylated anti-human IgG4 antibody.

General conclusions and limits of the study: The DNEG repertoire was the most diverse; PD-1 and DPOS showed similar, higher clonality, and TIGIT repertoires were the least diverse. Repertoires were mostly private between subsets, with fewer than 7.5% of TRB clonotypes shared at M1, and the greatest sharing occurred between DPOS and TIGIT. The cohort mixed treatment-naive and previously treated patients, which the authors noted could influence results. Since no tumor material could be accessed, the researchers instead assessed tumor reactivity using peptide assays on expanded sorted subsets. Experiments were generally performed without replicates because of limited material. The published TCR repertoire comparisons relied only on baseline and M1 samples from a small cohort that had few responders.

The listed sequencing device is NextSeq 500. TCR libraries were prepared from approximately 14 ng of total RNA with the QIAseq Immune Repertoire RNA Library Kit, Human TCR Panel. TCR libraries were sequenced on an Illumina NextSeq with a Mid Output V2 kit, using asymmetric 261x41 paired-end reads. Each TCR library was diluted to approximately 3.7 nM, pooled, denatured and loaded at about 1 pM. The authors processed their data as follows. The QIAGEN GeneGlobe Data Analysis Center was used to process TCR FASTQ files, and downstream analysis was done in R 3.5.2. To get clonality, Shannon entropy was normalized by the log of the number of unique productive sequences and the result was subtracted from one. TRA or TRB clonotypes differing in abundance between baseline and M1 were identified within each subset by Fisher exact tests at 5% FDR. Differentially abundant clonotypes were categorized as emerging, expanding, contracting or non-expanding/contracting. Morisita's overlap index was used to measure repertoire overlap between patients. TCRdb redid the processing of the public reads, applying fastp at Q25 and MiXCR, and retained in-frame beta chains. Rows with a matching CDR3 protein are joined into one entry that keeps the most common DNA and genes. The authors' filters were not applied to this entry. For this sample the table gives about 290 distinct CDR3 sequences, of which around 8.4% were detected only once. The ten largest account for approximately 47% of the sample.

This clonotype was sampled from a human donor with melanoma. Sample: CD8+ T cells from PBMCs, taken at baseline or after one month of anti-PD-1 therapy (not recorded which).

The CDR3 here reads CASSIEWGAQETQYF. The DNA sequence follows: TGTGCCAGCAGTATTGAATGGGGGGCCCAAGAGACCCAGTACTTC. The chain joins TRBV28 to TRBJ2-5, with the D call tentatively TRBD1 or TRBD2, each fitting 6 bases. The CDR3 runs 15 residues from the cysteine to the phenylalanine. The entry retains the CDR3 DNA only, 45 bases that are in frame from base 1. Sequences MDHEN (CDR1) and SYDVKM (CDR2) are obtained from the germline V gene. Trimming takes 5 bases from V and 1 base from J, and the germline ends sit 14 bases apart.